The clone carrying this T cell receptor (beta chain) was seen at least ten times. RNA transcripts served as template for amplifying TCR beta CDR3 sequences. Second-round multiplex PCR followed a first-round RT-PCR using HTBI primers. TCRdb reprocessed the multiplex PCR reads via MiXCR and lists one record per CDR3 protein. The sample includes about 210,000 distinct CDR3 sequences, 25% to 30% seen only once; the top ten take approximately 9.1%. These data originate in a study of Graves' ophthalmopathy and Graves' hyperthyroidism. Looking at the study overall: Peripheral blood sampling preceded any treatment and occurred at initial diagnosis.

V was cut by 6 bases and J by 2 bases, with 13 bases left in between. In germline, CDR1 is LNHDA, CDR2 SQIVND (reference sequence). The CDR3 consists of 15 residues. The sequencing sample was made of peripheral blood. The clonotype comes from a man in his forties or fifties with Graves' ophthalmopathy. This sequence joins TRBV19 and TRBJ2-2; D tentatively fits TRBD1 or TRBD2 (5 bases each). CDR3 sequence: CASRGPGPNTGELFF. In nucleotides, the CDR3 is TGTGCCAGTAGGGGGCCGGGACCTAACACCGGGGAGCTGTTTTTT.